This T cell receptor beta chain emerged from a study of shared clonotypes between healthy human individuals. Looking at the study overall: Every donor yielded three CD4 naive, three CD4 memory, two CD8 naive and one CD8 memory plate. Overall study results and limits: Generation probabilities were higher for clonotypes shared across all four sorted-subset donors than for unshared ones. How much donors shared clonotypes was expected to be affected by sequencing depth.

Each of the donors was a healthy adult who was HIV-negative and had not had a recent acute infection or vaccination. This clone turned up a few times. Its cognate antigen is unknown. TCRdb's table, derived via immunoSEQ multiplex PCR, lists solely in-frame clones and lacks some. Of about 1.1 million clones listed, roughly 80% are singletons. V gave up 0 bases and J gave up 3 bases; unmatched junction bases: 3. The CDR3 has 15 amino acids. CDR1 and CDR2 (germline): SGHRS, YFSETQ. This receptor was identified in a man aged 18 to 30 in good health. Some clones in this sample may be carry-over from other donors' samples. The sequenced material came from memory CD4+ T cells from PBMCs. Stated subset: CD45RA-negative fraction. The chain links TRBV5-1 to TRBJ1-5, with 7 positions matching TRBD1. The CDR3 DNA is TGCGCCAGCAGCTTGGCGGGACAGCTCAATCAGCCCCAGCATTTT. Its translation is CASSLAGQLNQPQHF.